This is a list of T cell receptor beta chains from one sample in a study of metastatic and nonmetastatic thyroid tumors. Via MiXCR, TCRdb re-called the PCR reads. The sample has 25,000 to 30,000 clones, 16% seen once. Sequenced input: blood. These receptors all come from a female donor with papillary thyroid cancer or a benign thyroid nodule (not recorded which). Some clones in this sample may be carry-over from other donors' samples. CDR3s include the opening cysteine and the closing phenylalanine or tryptophan. D genes are given only for firm matches. Size tells how often a clone was seen (once, few, many) or the class of an expanded clone, and some rows leave it out.

clone size: many
V gene: TRBV3-1
J gene: TRBJ2-1
D gene: .
CDR3 protein: CASSQVPYNEQFF
CDR3 DNA: TGTGCCAGCAGCCAAGTTCCGTACAATGAGCAGTTCTTC

clone size: medium-sized
V gene: TRBV6-1
J gene: TRBJ2-7
D gene: .
CDR3 protein: CASAPSPGVGRSYEQYF
CDR3 DNA: TGTGCCAGCGCTCCATCCCCGGGGGTAGGACGCTCCTACGAGCAGTACTTC

clone size: .
V gene: TRBV7-3
J gene: TRBJ2-3
D gene: TRBD2
CDR3 protein: CASSTHPGLAGGDTQYF
CDR3 DNA: TGTGCCAGCAGCACTCATCCGGGACTAGCGGGAGGAGATACGCAGTATTTT

clone size: few
V gene: TRBV5-1
J gene: TRBJ2-1
D gene: .
CDR3 protein: CASSLALLSGNNGQSF
CDR3 DNA: TGCGCCAGCAGCTTGGCCTTGTTGAGCGGAAACAATGGGCAGTCCTTC

clone size: .
V gene: TRBV20-1
J gene: TRBJ1-5
D gene: .
CDR3 protein: CSASHLPGGNQPQHF
CDR3 DNA: TGCAGTGCTAGTCATCTACCAGGGGGCAATCAGCCCCAGCATTTT

clone size: many
V gene: TRBV28
J gene: TRBJ2-7
D gene: TRBD2
CDR3 protein: CASSGTSGIGEQYF
CDR3 DNA: TGTGCCAGCAGTGGAACTAGCGGGATAGGAGAGCAGTACTTC

clone size: many
V gene: TRBV5-1
J gene: TRBJ2-5
D gene: .
CDR3 protein: CASSARTAGETQYF
CDR3 DNA: TGCGCCAGCAGCGCCAGGACAGCGGGAGAGACCCAGTACTTC

clone size: .
V gene: TRBV9
J gene: TRBJ1-2
D gene: .
CDR3 protein: CARRSTGQPNYGYTF
CDR3 DNA: TGTGCCAGAAGATCCACGGGGCAGCCGAACTATGGCTACACCTTC

clone size: .
V gene: TRBV18
J gene: TRBJ1-2
D gene: .
CDR3 protein: CASSPSNRPNYGYTF
CDR3 DNA: TGTGCCAGCTCACCATCTAACAGACCCAACTATGGCTACACCTTC

clone size: many
V gene: TRBV19
J gene: TRBJ2-3
D gene: .
CDR3 protein: CASSPRGKGWDTQYF
CDR3 DNA: TGTGCCAGTAGCCCTCGAGGCAAGGGATGGGATACGCAGTATTTT

clone size: many
V gene: TRBV7-2
J gene: TRBJ2-3
D gene: TRBD2
CDR3 protein: CASSSGLAGVSEDTQYF
CDR3 DNA: TGTGCCAGCAGCTCGGGACTAGCGGGAGTGAGCGAGGATACGCAGTATTTT

clone size: many
V gene: TRBV29-1
J gene: TRBJ2-5
D gene: .
CDR3 protein: CSVARAQETQYF
CDR3 DNA: TGCAGCGTTGCAAGGGCCCAAGAGACCCAGTACTTC

clone size: many
V gene: TRBV5-1
J gene: TRBJ2-5
D gene: .
CDR3 protein: CASSLAAETQYF
CDR3 DNA: TGCGCCAGCAGCTTGGCCGCGGAGACCCAGTACTTC

clone size: medium-sized
V gene: TRBV6-1
J gene: TRBJ2-1
D gene: .
CDR3 protein: CASRYNEQFF
CDR3 DNA: TGTGCCAGCAGGTACAATGAGCAGTTCTTC

clone size: once
V gene: TRBV5-6
J gene: TRBJ2-2
D gene: .
CDR3 protein: CASSLARVAGELFF
CDR3 DNA: TGTGCCAGCAGCTTGGCCAGGGTGGCCGGGGAGCTGTTTTTT

clone size: medium-sized
V gene: TRBV11-2
J gene: TRBJ2-2
D gene: .
CDR3 protein: CASSLGGLETGELFF
CDR3 DNA: TGTGCCAGCAGCTTAGGGGGACTTGAGACCGGGGAGCTGTTTTTT

clone size: many
V gene: TRBV9
J gene: TRBJ2-5
D gene: TRBD2
CDR3 protein: CASSTGLAGDETQYF
CDR3 DNA: TGTGCCAGCAGCACGGGACTAGCGGGAGATGAGACCCAGTACTTC

clone size: .
V gene: TRBV5-1
J gene: TRBJ2-1
D gene: TRBD2
CDR3 protein: CASSLGTSNEQFF
CDR3 DNA: TGCGCCAGCAGCCTCGGGACTAGCAATGAGCAGTTCTTC

clone size: medium-sized
V gene: TRBV5-1
J gene: TRBJ2-2
D gene: TRBD2
CDR3 protein: CASSLGGTSVSGELFF
CDR3 DNA: TGCGCCAGCAGCTTGGGCGGGACTAGCGTATCCGGGGAGCTGTTTTTT

clone size: many
V gene: TRBV25-1
J gene: TRBJ2-1
D gene: TRBD2
CDR3 protein: CASRSRGLANNEQFF
CDR3 DNA: TGTGCCAGCAGGAGTCGGGGACTAGCTAACAATGAGCAGTTCTTC

clone size: many
V gene: TRBV7-3
J gene: TRBJ2-3
D gene: .
CDR3 protein: CASSTTRLEAQYF
CDR3 DNA: TGTGCCAGCAGCACAACCAGACTAGAGGCGCAGTATTTT

clone size: .
V gene: TRBV6-2/TRBV6-3
J gene: TRBJ2-7
D gene: .
CDR3 protein: CASSYSGSIYEQYF
CDR3 DNA: TGTGCCAGCAGTTACTCCGGGTCGATATACGAGCAGTACTTC

clone size: .
V gene: TRBV6-1
J gene: TRBJ2-7
D gene: .
CDR3 protein: CASGNRDGEQYF
CDR3 DNA: TGTGCCAGCGGAAACAGGGATGGGGAGCAGTACTTC

clone size: many
V gene: TRBV7-9
J gene: TRBJ2-5
D gene: .
CDR3 protein: CASSLARAGQETQYF
CDR3 DNA: TGTGCCAGCAGCTTAGCGCGGGCGGGACAAGAGACCCAGTACTTC

clone size: many
V gene: TRBV2
J gene: TRBJ2-7
D gene: TRBD1
CDR3 protein: CASSEFVRGTGIYEQYF
CDR3 DNA: TGTGCCAGCAGTGAATTTGTGCGCGGGACAGGGATCTACGAGCAGTACTTC

clone size: medium-sized
V gene: TRBV5-1
J gene: TRBJ2-7
D gene: TRBD2
CDR3 protein: CASSTGGSGSRYEQYF
CDR3 DNA: TGCGCCAGCAGCACCGGAGGTAGCGGGAGTAGGTACGAGCAGTACTTC

clone size: many
V gene: TRBV7-9
J gene: TRBJ2-7
D gene: TRBD2
CDR3 protein: CASSLGTSGEQYF
CDR3 DNA: TGTGCCAGCAGCCTCGGGACTAGCGGCGAGCAGTACTTC

clone size: many
V gene: TRBV2
J gene: TRBJ1-5
D gene: TRBD1
CDR3 protein: CASRETGGNQPQHF
CDR3 DNA: TGTGCCAGCAGAGAGACAGGGGGCAATCAGCCCCAGCATTTT

clone size: many
V gene: TRBV9
J gene: TRBJ2-1
D gene: .
CDR3 protein: CASSRAGAGEQFF
CDR3 DNA: TGTGCCAGCAGCCGGGCCGGGGCGGGCGAGCAGTTCTTC

clone size: .
V gene: TRBV4-2
J gene: TRBJ2-7
D gene: TRBD2
CDR3 protein: CASSQAHRVGLAGHFPYEQYF
CDR3 DNA: TGTGCCAGCAGCCAAGCACATCGGGTGGGACTAGCTGGACACTTTCCCTACGAGCAGTACTTC

clone size: .
V gene: TRBV6-2/TRBV6-3
J gene: TRBJ2-3
D gene: .
CDR3 protein: CASSYPPLAGGSDTQYF
CDR3 DNA: TGTGCCAGCAGTTACCCGCCTTTGGCCGGGGGTTCGGATACGCAGTATTTT

clone size: many
V gene: TRBV20-1
J gene: TRBJ1-6
D gene: .
CDR3 protein: CSGQGLNSPLHF
CDR3 DNA: TGCAGCGGGCAGGGTCTTAATTCACCCCTCCACTTT

clone size: many
V gene: TRBV6-5
J gene: TRBJ2-7
D gene: TRBD1
CDR3 protein: CASSYSGERQGAYEQYF
CDR3 DNA: TGTGCCAGCAGTTACTCTGGCGAGAGACAGGGGGCCTACGAGCAGTACTTC

clone size: .
V gene: TRBV7-6
J gene: TRBJ2-2
D gene: .
CDR3 protein: CASSPWALAAGQLFF
CDR3 DNA: TGTGCCAGCAGCCCCTGGGCCCTAGCCGCCGGGCAGCTGTTTTTT

clone size: many
V gene: TRBV10-3
J gene: TRBJ1-3
D gene: TRBD1
CDR3 protein: CAIKAGGDTIYF
CDR3 DNA: TGTGCCATCAAGGCAGGGGGAGACACCATATATTTT

clone size: many
V gene: TRBV7-2
J gene: TRBJ2-1
D gene: .
CDR3 protein: CASSQPGQPNEQFF
CDR3 DNA: TGTGCCAGCAGCCAACCGGGACAACCTAATGAGCAGTTCTTC

clone size: .
V gene: TRBV18
J gene: TRBJ2-1
D gene: TRBD1
CDR3 protein: CASSRNRGIFYNEQFF
CDR3 DNA: TGTGCCAGCTCAAGGAACAGGGGTATTTTCTACAATGAGCAGTTCTTC

clone size: .
V gene: TRBV27
J gene: TRBJ1-1
D gene: .
CDR3 protein: CASSLNRDTPEAFF
CDR3 DNA: TGTGCCAGCAGTCTAAACCGGGACACCCCTGAAGCTTTCTTT

clone size: .
V gene: TRBV19
J gene: TRBJ2-7
D gene: TRBD1
CDR3 protein: CATWSRDRVYEQYF
CDR3 DNA: TGTGCCACCTGGTCGCGGGACAGGGTCTACGAGCAGTACTTC

clone size: many
V gene: TRBV27
J gene: TRBJ2-3
D gene: .
CDR3 protein: CASSLLAQGRRDTQYF
CDR3 DNA: TGTGCCAGCAGTTTATTGGCCCAGGGACGTAGAGATACGCAGTATTTT

clone size: .
V gene: TRBV7-4
J gene: TRBJ1-2
D gene: .
CDR3 protein: CASIPRHTNYGYTF
CDR3 DNA: TGTGCCAGCATTCCCCGACACACCAACTATGGCTACACCTTC

clone size: .
V gene: TRBV19
J gene: TRBJ1-1
D gene: .
CDR3 protein: CASSILGRINTEAFF
CDR3 DNA: TGTGCCAGTAGCATCCTGGGACGTATTAACACTGAAGCTTTCTTT

clone size: once
V gene: TRBV5-1
J gene: TRBJ1-1
D gene: .
CDR3 protein: CASSLVGGEIIGNTEAFF
CDR3 DNA: TGCGCCAGCAGCTTGGTTGGGGGCGAAATCATAGGAAACACTGAAGCTTTCTTT

clone size: many
V gene: TRBV20-1
J gene: TRBJ2-3
D gene: .
CDR3 protein: CSAPSSSTDTQYF
CDR3 DNA: TGCAGTGCCCCTAGCAGCAGCACAGATACGCAGTATTTT

clone size: .
V gene: TRBV27
J gene: TRBJ2-2
D gene: TRBD2
CDR3 protein: CASSFGTSGNTGELFF
CDR3 DNA: TGTGCCAGCAGTTTCGGGACTAGCGGAAACACCGGGGAGCTGTTTTTT

clone size: many
V gene: TRBV5-8
J gene: TRBJ2-4
D gene: .
CDR3 protein: CASSLISKGAKNIQYF
CDR3 DNA: TGTGCCAGCAGCTTGATTTCCAAGGGGGCCAAAAACATTCAGTACTTC

clone size: many
V gene: TRBV7-9
J gene: TRBJ1-6
D gene: .
CDR3 protein: CASSLSSSYNSPLHF
CDR3 DNA: TGTGCCAGCAGCTTATCTAGCTCCTATAATTCACCCCTCCACTTT

clone size: .
V gene: TRBV20-1
J gene: TRBJ2-1
D gene: TRBD2
CDR3 protein: CSARVLAGEVDEQFF
CDR3 DNA: TGCAGTGCTAGAGTACTAGCGGGAGAAGTAGATGAGCAGTTCTTC

clone size: medium-sized
V gene: TRBV12-3/TRBV12-4
J gene: TRBJ2-3
D gene: TRBD2
CDR3 protein: CASSTTSGASTDTQYF
CDR3 DNA: TGTGCCAGCAGCACTACTAGCGGAGCTAGCACAGATACGCAGTATTTT

clone size: .
V gene: TRBV11-2
J gene: TRBJ2-1
D gene: TRBD2
CDR3 protein: CASSIALAGVDEQFF
CDR3 DNA: TGTGCCAGTAGTATAGCTCTAGCGGGAGTTGATGAGCAGTTCTTC

clone size: many
V gene: TRBV2
J gene: TRBJ1-6
D gene: TRBD1
CDR3 protein: CASSYGQGNNSPLHF
CDR3 DNA: TGTGCCAGCAGTTACGGACAGGGAAATAATTCACCCCTCCACTTT

clone size: medium-sized
V gene: TRBV3-1
J gene: TRBJ2-7
D gene: .
CDR3 protein: CASSQRLATYEQYF
CDR3 DNA: TGTGCCAGCAGCCAACGCCTAGCAACCTACGAGCAGTACTTC

clone size: many
V gene: TRBV7-2
J gene: TRBJ2-3
D gene: .
CDR3 protein: CASSLVPGMPGTDTQYF
CDR3 DNA: TGTGCCAGCAGCTTAGTCCCCGGGATGCCTGGCACAGATACGCAGTATTTT

clone size: few
V gene: TRBV6-1
J gene: TRBJ1-5
D gene: TRBD1
CDR3 protein: CASSRNRGQMKSQPQHF
CDR3 DNA: TGTGCCAGCAGCCGAAACAGGGGGCAAATGAAGAGTCAGCCCCAGCATTTT